This T cell receptor (beta chain) was retrieved from a study of cytotoxic CD8 clonotypes in ibrutinib-treated CLL. Study-wide results and caveats: Contraction or stability on treatment characterized the public clonotypes, which were uncommon. Clonality climbed at ibrutinib response, then dropped toward baseline at progression.

Data came from immunoSEQ multiplex PCR; TCRdb stores just in-frame clones and leaves some out. The sample includes fewer than 150,000 clones, 84% of them seen just once. Concerning this clone itself: Antigen specificity is unknown.

The CDR3 consists of 14 residues. CDR1 and CDR2 from the germline V gene are GTSNPN and SVGIG (reference sequence). The V end lost 5 bases, the J end lost 1 base, and 12 bases lay between the germline ends. This receptor was identified in a human donor with chronic lymphocytic leukemia. The V gene is TRBV30, the J gene TRBJ1-5; possible D gene TRBD1, 5 bases. The sample in question was PBMCs, obtained after 24 months of ibrutinib treatment. The CDR3 DNA sequence: TGTGCCTGGGGCGGGGGAATAAGCAATCAGCCCCAGCATTTT. It yields the protein CAWGGGISNQPQHF.